The sequence of this TCR beta chain was determined in a study of identical twins. Study observations and caveats: For cord blood, abundant beta clonotypes had fewer insertions, unlike memory repertoires, which showed none.

Comment on this clonotype: The target antigen is unknown.

cDNA carried unique molecular identifiers, and a universal primer site was added by template switching. MiXCR, run by TCRdb on the 5' RACE reads, gives a single entry per CDR3 protein. Here the sample spans hundreds of thousands of distinct CDR3 sequences, 12% being singletons. The CDR3 runs 13 residues. CDR1 is SGHVS, CDR2 FQNEAQ, per germline. Trimming took 7 bases from V and 0 from J, leaving 10 bases between them. These data were also reused for a study on yellow fever vaccine responses in identical twins.

This clonotype originated in a woman under 30 in good health. Specimen: CD8+ T cells sorted from blood. V usage is TRBV7-8 and J usage is TRBJ2-7; the D gene is possibly TRBD1 (5 bases). The CDR3 bases are TGTGCCAGCACCCCGACAGCCTCCTACGAGCAGTACTTC. Translating gives CASTPTASYEQYF.